This T cell receptor (beta chain) stems from a study of blood T cells in healthy people across ages. Study-wide results and caveats: Any changes in expanded clonotypes were possibly confounded, as donor CMV status remained unknown.

This CDR3 is built from 15 residues. Germline CDR1 and CDR2: MNHNY and SVGAGI (reference sequence). The ends were cut back, 2 bases at V and 2 bases at J, with 12 bases in the middle. It was with a sample-barcoded 5' primer and a J-beta primer mix that a second PCR of about 6 to 12 cycles was run. Researchers report that each sample yielded at least 2.5 million CDR3-containing paired-end reads. TCRdb used MiXCR to reprocess the 5' RACE reads, holding one entry per CDR3 protein. The table lists 750,000 to 950,000 distinct CDR3 sequences, 25% to 30% of them singletons. Regarding this clonotype: Its specificity is not known.

Ranging in age from about 6 to 95, the donors were healthy Caucasian individuals from Russia. The same data also went into a second study, on T cells of mothers and their children. As that study records: For each mother, over 9.5 million TCR beta CDR3 reads were obtained, and for each child, 2.5 million to 3 million.

V and J are TRBV6-6 and TRBJ2-5; maybe TRBD2 (7 bases). The TCR comes from a woman in her thirties or forties in good health. The sample taken for sequencing was blood. CDR3 protein: CASSYRGAYQETQYF. CDR3 in DNA: TGTGCCAGCAGTTACCGGGGGGCTTATCAAGAGACCCAGTACTTC.